This record concerns one TCR beta chain sequence. The data were taken from a study of blood T cell repertoires in COVID-19. Sequenced by immunoSEQ multiplex PCR; TCRdb stores in-frame clones only, minus some. The sample consists of 200,000 or so clones, around nine tenths of them appearing once. The CDR3 covers 14 residues. V was cut by 4 bases and J by 2 bases, with 11 bases left in between. Germline lookup yields CDR1 LNHDA and CDR2 SQIVND (reference sequence). This chain joins TRBV19 and TRBJ2-5, with a weak D call TRBD2 (5 bases). The material sequenced was peripheral blood. This TCR came from a man between 60 and 70 years old with acute or convalescent COVID-19. The CDR3 region is CASSTRAAQETQYF. In nucleotides, the CDR3 is TGTGCCAGTAGTACTCGAGCGGCTCAAGAGACCCAGTACTTC.